This TCR beta chain was captured in a study of read filtering for tumor transcriptome and immune sequencing (TCRdb year 2020). Some background on the complete study: The cohort consisted of under 20 male and approximately 14 female patients, with a mean age of approximately 70 years and an age range of roughly 45 to 85. By revised international staging, eight or nine patients were R-ISS I, under 20 were R-ISS II and 6 or 7 were R-ISS III. Whole-transcriptome libraries were prepared with the TruSeq RNA Access Library Prep Kit after DNase treatment. Per sample, about 4 to 10.27 million TCR-region mapped reads were obtained with IR-seq, compared with only roughly 80 to 1273 with RNA-seq. Using the same bone marrow samples, the study compared TCR repertoires obtained by targeted immune repertoire sequencing with those obtained by bulk whole-transcriptome sequencing. As a main aim, a read-filtering strategy for immune repertoire data was addressed, with the specific question being whether clonotypes supported by a single read should be removed. The full study reports these points: The correlation between IR-seq and RNA-seq shared clonotype proportions was increased by removal of single-read clonotypes. Single-read clonotypes made up roughly 80% of clonotypes but only 3% to 4% of total reads in IR-seq, compared with around 70% of clonotypes and roughly 49% of reads in RNA-seq. Compared with RNA-seq, IR-seq captured clonotypes at much higher depth and more reliably, and a smaller IR-seq throughput was enough to identify most shared clonotypes. Rather than purified T cells, the sorted CD138-negative fraction was a mixed bone marrow immune population.

This clonotype was seen many times. Its recognized antigen is unknown. No much larger clonotype is one base removed from it; base qualities were not supplied. TCR libraries were constructed from roughly 400 ng RNA using the Immunoverse kit, and molecular barcoded adaptors covering alpha/delta and beta/gamma chains were employed. The same RNA used for transcriptome sequencing was used for TCR library preparation. TCR libraries were sequenced on an Illumina HiSeq 4000 with 2 x 150 cycles. Under the source paper's analysis protocol: TCR reads were aligned to human V, D, J and C references and assembled into CDR3 clonotypes with MiXCR, including quality filtering and error correction. Clonotype counts and gene usage diversity were analyzed with the tcR package in R. Raw mapping reads were checked after the RNA-seq reads had been mapped by STAR aligner version 2.5.3a onto the human GRCh37 genome. To test the effect of sequencing depth on detected clonotypes, IR-seq fastq files were randomly downsampled using Seqtk 1.3. TCRdb reprocessed the public reads (quality trimming at Q25 with fastp, clone calling with MiXCR) and kept in-frame beta chains. All rows with the same CDR3 protein become a single entry with the most common DNA and genes. The V and J calls reflect TCRdb's pipeline rather than the authors' work. For this sample the table gives some 19,000 distinct CDR3 sequences, of which roughly 23% were detected only once. The ten largest clones take up less than 25% of the sample.

Each patient had bone marrow sampled at the time of active disease. Isolation of bone marrow mononuclear cells was performed by Ficoll-Hypaque density gradient centrifugation. Myeloma plasma cells were removed and CD138-negative cells were collected by negative selection after labeling with CD138 magnetic microbeads on a MACS separator. Flow cytometry with CD138 antibodies on an Attune NxT was used to check how pure the isolated cells were. TRIzol reagent was used to extract total RNA, which was then quantified with a NanoDrop spectrophotometer. Paired RNA-seq and IR-seq were performed on the CD138-negative bone marrow sample of each patient. Ends trimmed: V by 0 bases, J by 5 bases; bases unmatched to a gene: 6. CDR1 DFQATT and CDR2 SNEGSKA are derived from the germline V gene (reference sequence). Taken from cysteine to phenylalanine, the CDR3 has 15 residues. The sequence is cut down to CDR3 DNA, 45 bases in frame from base 1.

The sequenced sample was a population of CD138-negative cells sorted from bone marrow. The cell subset or site label here, explained by the study, means: bone marrow mononuclear cells depleted of CD138+ plasma/myeloma cells by negative magnetic selection. The clonotype originates from a donor at least 40 years old with multiple myeloma. Rearrangement joined TRBV20-1 to TRBJ2-1; 8 of the junction bases match TRBD2. The CDR3: CSARDLSGANNEQFF. At the DNA level, the sequence is TGCAGTGCTAGAGATCTTAGCGGGGCGAACAATGAGCAGTTCTTC.